In its sample, the clone carrying this T cell receptor (beta chain) was seen once. Its target is unknown. The data were obtained in a study of Ad26.COV2.S vaccination and SARS-CoV-2 variants. Treatment described: around 19 received Ad26.COV2.S at low or high dose, single or two shots; about 5 received placebo; per-sample allocation not given. Material that was analyzed had been drawn on day 63 after the first vaccine or placebo injection. Study conclusions and caveats: Reportedly, after vaccination the spike-specific CD8+ and CD4+ T cell responses displayed substantial breadth.

Germline V gene data show CDR1 as SGDLS and CDR2 as YYNGEE. The CDR3 has 13 amino acids. The ends were cut back, 4 bases at V and 9 bases at J, with 11 bases in the middle. The method was immunoSEQ multiplex PCR; TCRdb's version includes in-frame clones alone and lacks a portion of them. The sample records some 370,000 clones, roughly 85% being singletons. The TCR was taken from a person aged 18-60 years who received the Ad26.COV2.S COVID-19 vaccine or a placebo. The rearrangement uses TRBV9 and TRBJ1-6; D call uncertain. The sequencing here drew on peripheral blood, taken in a trial of Ad26.COV2.S vaccine versus placebo. The CDR3 spells CASSQGWGSPLHF. DNA of the CDR3: TGTGCCAGCAGCCAAGGGTGGGGTTCACCCCTCCACTTT.